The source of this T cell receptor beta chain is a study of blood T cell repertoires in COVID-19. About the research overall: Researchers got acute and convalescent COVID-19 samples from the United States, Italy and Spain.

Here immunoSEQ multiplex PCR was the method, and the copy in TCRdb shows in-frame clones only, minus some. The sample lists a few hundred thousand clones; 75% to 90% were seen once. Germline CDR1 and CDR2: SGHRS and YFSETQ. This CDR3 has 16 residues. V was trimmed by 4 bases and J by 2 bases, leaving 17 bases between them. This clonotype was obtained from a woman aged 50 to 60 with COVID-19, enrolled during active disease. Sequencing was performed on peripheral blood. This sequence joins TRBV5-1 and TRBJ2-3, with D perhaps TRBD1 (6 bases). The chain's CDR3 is CASSNLVGAITDTQYF. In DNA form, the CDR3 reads TGCGCCAGCAGCAACCTGGTGGGGGCTATCACAGATACGCAGTATTTT. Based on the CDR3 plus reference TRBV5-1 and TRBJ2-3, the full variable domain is KAGVTQTPRYLIKTRGQQVTLSCSPISGHRSVSWYQQTPGQGLQFLFEYFSETQRNKGNFPGRFSGRQFSNSRSEMNVSTLELGDSALYLCASSNLVGAITDTQYFGPGTRLTVL.